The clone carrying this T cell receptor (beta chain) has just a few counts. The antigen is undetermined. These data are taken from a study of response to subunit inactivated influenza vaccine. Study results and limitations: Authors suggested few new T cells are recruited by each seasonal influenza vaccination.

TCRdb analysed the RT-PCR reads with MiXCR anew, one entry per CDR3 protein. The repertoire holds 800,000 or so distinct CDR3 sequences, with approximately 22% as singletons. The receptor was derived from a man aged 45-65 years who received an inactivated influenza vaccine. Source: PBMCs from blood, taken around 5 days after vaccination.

CDR3 in amino acids: CASSVDSITYNEQFF. In nucleotides, the CDR3 is TGTGCCAGCAGCGTGGACAGTATCACCTACAATGAGCAGTTCTTC. The chain employs TRBV7-3 and TRBJ2-1; a weak D match, TRBD1 (6 bases). V was pared by 5 bases and J by 2 bases, with 13 bases between. CDR3 length: 15 residues. The germline gives CDR1 SGHTA, CDR2 FQGTGA.